This TCR beta chain is drawn from a study of control samples from healthy donors and cancer patients. The data were produced by immunoSEQ multiplex PCR, yet TCRdb's version contains in-frame clones alone and is incomplete. Of some 94,000 clones listed, around 83% are singletons. CDR3 length: 17 residues. Unmatched junction bases numbered 9, after V lost 4 bases and J lost 4 bases. The sample taken for sequencing was blood. This sequence originates from a woman between 50 and 59 years old in good health. The V and J genes are TRBV6-7 and TRBJ2-7, with TRBD2 identical over 14 bases. TRBV6-7 belongs to the ORF category, with a function that is uncertain. The chain's CDR3 is CASSLGLAGEDSYEQYF. The CDR3 DNA reads TGTGCCAGCAGTTTGGGACTAGCGGGGGAGGACTCTTACGAGCAGTACTTC.